What follows are 3 T cell receptor beta chains derived from one specimen sequenced in a study of OX40 agonist ivuxolimab in advanced cancers. Method: immunoSEQ multiplex PCR; TCRdb's copy keeps in-frame clones and lacks some. This table has about 76,000 clones, 80% to 90% appearing once. The starting material was CD4+ or CD8+ T cells sorted from blood, obtained in a trial of the OX40 agonist ivuxolimab. These receptors all stem from an adult with an advanced solid tumor such as melanoma, head and neck, liver or kidney cancer.

The sample holds one count of this clone. The V and J genes are TRBV19 and TRBJ2-2; TRBD2 aligns across 8 bases. The CDR3 is made up of 15 amino acids. The germline gives CDR1 LNHDA, CDR2 SQIVND (reference sequence). J lost 0 bases, V lost 7 bases, and 4 bases had no gene match. This CDR3 is CASKTGLANTGELFF. The CDR3 DNA is TGTGCCAGTAAGACGGGACTAGCGAACACCGGGGAGCTGTTTTTT.

CDR3 sequence reads: CASSRAQQLGGYTF. The CDR3, as DNA: TGTGCCAGCTCCAGAGCTCAGCAGCTCGGTGGCTACACCTTC. J is TRBJ1-2 and V is TRBV19; D not certain. The CDR3 has 14 amino acids. The germline CDR1 and CDR2 sequences are LNHDA and SQIVND (reference sequence). V shed 9 bases and J shed 7 bases, with 21 bases lying between them.

V gene TRBV5-5 combines with J gene TRBJ2-6; 7 bases line up with TRBD1. Germline CDR1 reads SGHKS; CDR2 reads YYEKEE (reference sequence). The CDR3 length is 17 residues. J was trimmed by 0 bases and V by 1 base; bases with no gene match: 4. CDR3: CASSLSGGYSGANVLTF. The CDR3 coding sequence is TGTGCCAGCAGCTTGTCAGGGGGTTACTCTGGGGCCAACGTCCTGACTTTC. Full variable domain (rest looked up from reference TRBV5-5 and TRBJ2-6): DAGVTQSPTHLIKTRGQQVTLRCSPISGHKSVSWYQQVLGQGPQFIFQYYEKEERGRGNFPDRFSARQFPNYSSELNVNALLLGDSALYLCASSLSGGYSGANVLTFGAGSRLTVL.